This entry describes one T cell receptor (beta chain). Its antigen is not known. This CDR3 is also generated by other DNA sequences in the sample. This sample stems from a study of shared clonotypes between healthy human individuals. Study-level information: The donor pool was made up of a couple of women and a few men aged 18 to 49. Regarding the study as a whole: The diversity represented, both genetic and in exposure history, was limited by few donors.

Method: immunoSEQ multiplex PCR; TCRdb's copy keeps in-frame clones and lacks some. The sample comprises 550,000 to 800,000 clones, around 72% of which are singletons, and 1.5% to 2% rests with the top ten. V dropped 6 bases and J dropped 1 base, with 4 bases sitting between them. Per germline, CDR1 SQVTM and CDR2 ANQGSEA. The CDR3 has 11 amino acids. The chain uses TRBV29-1 and TRBJ1-3; D gene ambiguous. This sequence originates from a woman in her twenties or thirties in good health. The sequencing input was memory CD4+ T cells sorted from blood. Regarding subset: CD45RA-negative fraction. The DNA for the CDR3 is TGCAGCGTGGGGTCTGGAAACACCATATATTTT. Translation: CSVGSGNTIYF.